Listed below are T cell receptor beta chains from one sample, sequenced in a study of blood T cell repertoires in COVID-19. Some clones are missing from TCRdb's copy, which holds only in-frame ones; the method was immunoSEQ multiplex PCR. This sample carries some 150,000 clones, more than 85% of them seen once, and the ten largest clones take around 1.2%. The sequenced material came from PBMCs or T cells enriched from blood (not recorded which). These receptors were obtained from a human donor with acute COVID-19. The donor label of this sample is uncertain. Each CDR3 is given without its conserved first and last residue.

TRBJ2-2 | TRBV24-1 | ATSVQGADTGELF
TRBJ2-3 | TRBV2 | ASSEEGGQTDTQY
TRBJ2-7 | TRBV7-9 | ASSSRDREPYEQY
TRBJ2-5 | TRBV6-5 | ASSYSDRGLGETQY
TRBJ1-2 | TRBV2 | ASRTGTAYGYT
TRBJ2-6 | TRBV7-3 | ASSLGQGRSSGANVLT
TRBJ2-2 | TRBV4-1 | ASKSLAGNTGELF
TRBJ2-3 | TRBV7-9 | ASRSRWAVGTDTQY
TRBJ2-3 | TRBV5-4 | ASSLDSSDTQY
TRBJ1-2 | TRBV12-3/TRBV12-4 | ASSRTAYGYT
TRBJ1-6 | TRBV9 | ASSVTGKDSPLH
TRBJ2-5 | TRBV27 | ASSIRLAVTQETQY
TRBJ1-3 | TRBV5-8 | ASSSFLGDRSSGNTIY
TRBJ1-1 | TRBV25-1 | ASSGRLGQGTREAF
TRBJ2-7 | TRBV2 | ASSEDSYYEQY
TRBJ1-1 | TRBV19 | ASKTGQVTEAF